This T cell receptor (beta chain) was sequenced during a study of blood T cell repertoires in COVID-19. Study-level information: The United States, Italy and Spain were the sources of the acute and convalescent COVID-19 samples. Nucleic acid was either cDNA or gDNA, and it came from T cells, B-cell-depleted T cells, or PBMCs.

With 3 bases clipped from V and 0 bases from J, the junction kept 5 bases outside the gene matches. Germline CDR1 is LNHNV and CDR2 is YYDKDF (reference sequence). The CDR3 is 17 residues long. Per the original methods: Using reference gene primer amplification, nucleated cell counts were estimated. This table comes from immunoSEQ multiplex PCR, and its TCRdb copy is limited to in-frame clones, with some not included. Clonal size and the V and J genes are those of that table, whereas D and trimming came from the DNA. Of a few hundred thousand clones in the sample, roughly four fifths are singletons; the top ten hold roughly 10%. This clone was observed once.

The sequencing input was peripheral blood. V and J are TRBV15 and TRBJ2-3; 11 bases match TRBD2. The TCR was taken from a man older than 75 with acute or convalescent COVID-19. This CDR3 reads CATSRYSGGASTDTQYF. The CDR3 nucleotides read TGTGCCACCAGCAGGTATAGCGGGGGGGCCAGCACAGATACGCAGTATTTT. Filled out from reference TRBV15 and TRBJ2-3, the complete variable domain reads DAMVIQNPRYQVTQFGKPVTLSCSQTLNHNVMYWYQQKSSQAPKLLFHYYDKDFNNEADTPDNFQSRRPNTSFCFLDIRSPGLGDTAMYLCATSRYSGGASTDTQYFGPGTRLTVL.